The 30 T cell receptor beta chains below all came from one sample that was sequenced in a study of blood T cells in healthy people across ages. Using a J-beta primer mix together with a sample-barcoded 5' primer, a second PCR was run for about 7 to 12 cycles. TCRdb analysed the 5' RACE reads with MiXCR anew, one entry per CDR3 protein. The sample has 1.5 million to 2 million distinct CDR3 sequences; 35% to 50% are singletons. The sequenced sample was blood. These receptors originate from a human donor in good health.

Comment on this clonotype: Sequence at one end of the junction differs from germline and may be a read error. The chain couples TRBV3-1 to TRBJ2-1, with TRBD2 as a possible D gene (5 bases). This CDR3 has 13 residues. Germline V gene lookup returns CDR1 LGHDT and CDR2 YNNKEL (reference sequence). Here the CDR3 reads CASSQLRGYEQFF. DNA of the CDR3: TGTGCCAGTAGCCAATTGCGCGGGTATGAGCAGTTCTTC.

This clonotype was observed many times. The chain carries TRBV12-3 or TRBV12-4 and TRBJ2-7; no clear D gene. The CDR3 is 13 amino acids. Trimming left V 3 bases short and J 5 bases short, with 11 bases between. DNA for the CDR3: TGTGCCAGCAGTTTCGGTCTATTCGACGAGCAGTACTTC. It yields the protein CASSFGLFDEQYF.

This clonotype appeared a few times. The chain has TRBV15 and TRBJ2-7; 7 nucleotides align to TRBD1. With 8 bases clipped from V and 0 bases from J, the junction kept 7 bases outside the gene matches. The germline CDR1 and CDR2 sequences are LNHNV and YYDKDF (reference sequence). The length of the CDR3 is 14 residues. The DNA of the CDR3 is TGTGCCACCGGGATGGACAGGAGCTCCTACGAGCAGTACTTC. Protein sequence: CATGMDRSSYEQYF.

This chain connects TRBV4-2 to TRBJ1-1; D is possibly TRBD1 (6 bases). Looked up from germline, CDR1 is LGHNA and CDR2 is YNFKEQ. This CDR3 is 15 amino acids long. Deletions cut 1 base from V and 4 bases from J, with 13 bases between. The CDR3 protein is CASSQVGGYGTEAFF. The CDR3 nucleotides are TGTGCCAGCAGCCAAGTAGGGGGTTATGGCACTGAAGCTTTCTTT.

This chain's CDR3 is CASSPILGNGYTF. In DNA, the CDR3 is TGTGCCAGCAGTCCCATCTTAGGGAATGGCTACACCTTC. The chain is built from TRBV6-1 and TRBJ1-2, with unresolved D. The germline gives CDR1 MNHNS, CDR2 SASEGT. The ends were cut back, 5 bases at V and 6 bases at J, with 13 bases in the middle. This CDR3 comprises 13 residues.

This clonotype was found once. The V call is TRBV7-2, the J call TRBJ2-1; D gene uncertain. The end of the DNA fits TRBJ2-7 better, so the J call may be wrong. This CDR3 has 15 residues. Germline V gene data show CDR1 as SGHTA and CDR2 as FQGNSA. The CDR3 DNA is TGTGCCAGCAGCTTAGCGCGGCAGATCTACAATGAGCAGTACTTC. Its translation is CASSLARQIYNEQYF.

This chain links TRBV18 with TRBJ2-7; D possibly corresponds to TRBD1 (6 bases). This CDR3 has 16 amino acids. In germline, CDR1 is KGHSH, CDR2 LQKENI. V lost 2 bases, J lost 3 bases, and 17 bases lay in between. The CDR3 loop is CASSPGVGGGGYEQYF. The DNA for the CDR3 is TGTGCCAGCTCACCAGGCGTAGGTGGGGGCGGCTACGAGCAGTACTTC.

The table lists this clonotype with many counts. The chain links TRBV20-1 to TRBJ2-5; 10 bases agree with TRBD2. CDR1 and CDR2 from the germline V gene are DFQATT and SNEGSKA (reference sequence). This CDR3 comprises 15 residues. V dropped 4 bases and J dropped 2; count of bases not matched to a gene: 7. The CDR3 DNA is TGCAGTGCTACTACATGGACTAGCGGACAAGAGACCCAGTACTTC. Translated: CSATTWTSGQETQYF.

This clonotype was detected ten times or more. This rearrangement joins TRBV9 to TRBJ1-2; the D is unclear. This CDR3 comprises 13 residues. V lost 2 bases, J lost 8 bases, and 13 bases lay in between. Germline assignment: CDR1 SGDLS and CDR2 YYNGEE. The CDR3 sequence: CASSVMGIGGYTF. The CDR3 coding sequence is TGTGCCAGCAGCGTCATGGGGATTGGCGGCTACACCTTC. Full variable domain (missing parts from reference TRBV9 and TRBJ1-2): DSGVTQTPKHLITATGQRVTLRCSPRSGDLSVYWYQQSLDQGLQFLIQYYNGEERAKGNILERFSAQQFPDLHSELNLSSLELGDSALYFCASSVMGIGGYTFGSGTRLTVV.

The chain carries TRBV5-1 and TRBJ1-6; weak D call: TRBD1 (5 bases). Trimming left V 0 bases short and J 5 bases short, with 12 bases between. The CDR3 is 16 residues long. Germline CDR1 reads SGHRS; CDR2 reads YFSETQ. The CDR3 region is CASSLAGGFDNSPLHF. DNA of the CDR3: TGCGCCAGCAGCTTGGCCGGGGGGTTCGATAATTCACCCCTCCACTTT.

The CDR3 sequence: CSVQSGGADVETQYF. The CDR3 DNA follows: TGCAGTGTTCAGAGTGGGGGGGCGGATGTGGAGACCCAGTACTTC. The chain carries TRBV20-1 and TRBJ2-5; a possible D gene is TRBD2 (7 bases). V lost 7 bases, J lost 5 bases, and 23 bases lay in between. This CDR3 spans 15 amino acids. The germline V gene has CDR1 DFQATT and CDR2 SNEGSKA (reference sequence).

The chain carries TRBV4-3 and TRBJ1-2; 7 bases are a match to TRBD1. The CDR3 is 12 amino acids. With V trimmed by 8 bases and J by 12 bases, 12 bases remained unmatched. CDR1 and CDR2 (germline): LGHNA, YSLEER. The CDR3 loop is CASARARGEHTF. For the CDR3, the DNA is TGCGCCAGCGCCCGAGCCAGGGGGGAGCACACCTTC.

As DNA, the CDR3 is TGCAGCGTTGTCGAGGGAAGGCGGCTAAACACTGAAGCTTTCTTT. Translation gives CSVVEGRRLNTEAFF. J is TRBJ1-1 and V is TRBV29-1; D remains ambiguous. The CDR3 covers 15 residues. V was shortened by 4 bases and J by 2 bases, with 17 bases between the two germline ends. Germline V gene lookup returns CDR1 SQVTM and CDR2 ANQGSEA. Supplemented by reference TRBV29-1 and TRBJ1-1, the full variable domain reads SAVISQKPSRDICQRGTSLTIQCQVDSQVTMMFWYRQQPGQSLTLIATANQGSEATYESGFVIDKFPISRPNLTFSTLTVSNMSPEDSSIYLCSVVEGRRLNTEAFFGQGTRLTVV.

J is TRBJ1-2 and V is TRBV29-1; 7 bases are a match to TRBD1. CDR1 and CDR2 (germline): SQVTM, ANQGSEA. V was pared by 6 bases and J by 3 bases, with 10 bases of the junction left unmatched. This CDR3 spans 14 amino acids. CDR3 loop: CSVLQGKSDYGYTF. The CDR3 DNA follows: TGCAGCGTATTACAGGGGAAATCTGACTATGGCTACACCTTC.

Many counts were recorded for this clonotype. The genes are TRBV9 and TRBJ2-7, with D tentatively TRBD2 (6 bases). V lost 5 bases to trimming and J lost 3 bases, with 15 bases between them. The CDR3 covers 14 residues. Germline lookup yields CDR1 SGDLS and CDR2 YYNGEE. CDR3 amino acids: CASSVAGGDYEQYF. In DNA, the CDR3 is TGTGCCAGCAGTGTGGCCGGGGGAGACTACGAGCAGTACTTC.

This rearrangement joins TRBV7-6 to TRBJ2-7; weak D call: TRBD2 (6 bases). The V end lost 4 bases, the J end lost 4 bases, and 17 bases lay between the germline ends. The CDR3 is 15 residues long. Per germline, CDR1 SGHVS and CDR2 FNYEAQ. The CDR3 DNA follows: TGTGCCAGCAGCTCCTGGACTATCCAGCCTTACGAGCAGTACTTC. Translating it yields CASSSWTIQPYEQYF.

In this sample, this clonotype turned up once. The chain has TRBV6-2 or TRBV6-3 and TRBJ1-1; D is possibly TRBD1 (5 bases). This CDR3 has 16 amino acids. V was trimmed by 0 bases and J by 3 bases, leaving 14 bases between them. The germline V gene encodes CDR1 MNHEY and CDR2 SVGEGT. CDR3 in amino acids: CASSYSRGSTDTEAFF. The CDR3 DNA reads TGTGCCAGCAGTTACTCGCGGGGATCGACAGACACTGAAGCTTTCTTT.

The chain combines TRBV4-3 with TRBJ2-3; 8 bases match TRBD2. V gave up 5 bases and J gave up 2 bases; unmatched junction bases: 9. Germline V lookup: CDR1 LGHNA, CDR2 YSLEER. The CDR3 spans 16 residues. The CDR3 nucleotides are TGCGCCAGCAGCAAGGTAGCGGGGACCCCCACAGATACGCAGTATTTT. Its protein is CASSKVAGTPTDTQYF.

The J gene is TRBJ2-1, the V gene TRBV2; D ambiguous. From germline, CDR1 is SNHLY and CDR2 FYNNEI. The CDR3 contains 16 residues. Trimming shortened V by 7 bases and J by 4 bases, and 20 bases separated the two germline ends. CDR3 in amino acids: CASIQDLDHLYNEQFF. The CDR3 DNA sequence: TGTGCCAGCATCCAGGACCTCGACCATCTTTACAATGAGCAGTTCTTC.

This clonotype was found once. Since the CDR3 does not end with the conserved phenylalanine or tryptophan, this likely comes from a read error. The chain recombines TRBV5-1 with TRBJ1-2; D gene uncertain. The CDR3 length is 14 residues. Trimming shortened V by 0 bases and J by 4 bases, and 10 bases separated the two germline ends. Germline CDR1 SGHRS, CDR2 YFSETQ. The CDR3: CASSLERGTYGYTC. CDR3 nucleotide sequence: TGCGCCAGCAGCTTGGAGCGCGGAACCTATGGCTACACCTGC.

This clonotype was seen just once. The J gene is TRBJ1-5, the V gene TRBV12-3 or TRBV12-4, with D hard to call. Trimming cost V 6 bases and J 0 bases, with 12 bases left between them. The CDR3 loop spans 15 amino acids. The CDR3 DNA reads as TGTGCCAGCAGGGCTGGACTCTATAGCAATCAGCCCCAGCATTTT. Encoded protein: CASRAGLYSNQPQHF.

This clonotype was observed a few times. This sequence joins TRBV4-3 and TRBJ1-2; perhaps TRBD1 as D (6 bases). The CDR3 spans 14 residues. Germline CDR1 LGHNA, CDR2 YSLEER. V lost 1 base, J lost 4 bases, and 10 bases lay in between. The CDR3 reads CASSQGGGGYGYTF. As DNA, the CDR3 is TGCGCCAGCAGCCAAGGGGGAGGGGGCTATGGCTACACCTTC.

The rearrangement links TRBV7-9 to TRBJ2-4; maybe TRBD2 (6 bases). The CDR3 spans 14 residues. V was clipped by 5 bases and J by 8 bases, with 16 bases between them. Germline V gene lookup returns CDR1 SEHNR and CDR2 FQNEAQ (reference sequence). The CDR3 DNA is TGTGCCAGCAGCCCCTCACTCGGGGAGGACATTCAGTACTTC. It is translated as CASSPSLGEDIQYF.

The table lists this clonotype with a few counts. The chain uses TRBV6-5 and TRBJ2-7; D is perhaps TRBD1 (5 bases). Germline CDR1 and CDR2: MNHEY and SVGAGI. There are 16 residues in the CDR3. V gave up 1 base and J gave up 0 bases, with 13 bases separating them. The CDR3 here is CASSYWRQTYSYEQYF. The CDR3 DNA reads as TGTGCCAGCAGTTACTGGCGACAGACGTACTCCTACGAGCAGTACTTC.

The V and J genes are TRBV29-1 and TRBJ1-1; tentative D call: TRBD1 (6 bases). V lost 7 bases and J lost 1, with 10 bases in between. The CDR3 loop spans 12 amino acids. Germline V gene sequence: CDR1 SQVTM, CDR2 ANQGSEA. The CDR3 nucleotides read TGCAGCGGAATCAGGGGGAACACTGAAGCTTTCTTT. Translation gives CSGIRGNTEAFF.

This clonotype has more than one count but fewer than ten. A much larger clone differs from this one at a single base, so this may be a read error. This chain connects TRBV6-1 to TRBJ2-5; maybe TRBD2 (6 bases). The V gene's germline CDR1 is MNHNS and CDR2 SASEGT. The CDR3 sequence is 14 residues long. Trimming pared 7 bases from V and 11 bases from J, leaving 23 bases between. The CDR3 here is CASTASEGGSEQYF. CDR3 sequence (DNA): TGTGCCAGCACGGCTAGCGAGGGTGGCTCTGAGCAGTACTTC.

The chain combines TRBV11-2 with TRBJ1-2; TRBD1 might be the D (5 bases). Trimming took 4 bases from V and 4 from J, leaving 22 bases between them. The CDR3 spans 17 residues. The germline gives CDR1 SGHAT, CDR2 FQNNGV. CDR3 DNA sequence: TGTGCCAGCAGCTCCCCAGCCTGGGGGGAGGCATTCTATGGCTACACCTTC. Translated: CASSSPAWGEAFYGYTF.

The chain has TRBV20-1 and TRBJ2-5, with 8 bases identical to TRBD2. The CDR3 runs to 15 residues. V lost 5 bases to trimming and J lost 2 bases; unmatched junction nucleotides: 10. Germline V gene lookup returns CDR1 DFQATT and CDR2 SNEGSKA (reference sequence). The CDR3 is CSAGSAGTRQETQYF. The DNA for the CDR3 is TGCAGTGCTGGGAGTGCGGGGACTAGGCAAGAGACCCAGTACTTC.

With regard to this clonotype: A read error is possible here, since a much larger clone lies one base away. The rearrangement uses TRBV4-2 and TRBJ2-7; D is perhaps TRBD2 (6 bases). CDR1 LGHNA and CDR2 YNFKEQ come from the germline V gene. Trimming took 1 base from V and 0 from J, leaving 13 bases between them. The CDR3 runs 16 residues. The CDR3 sequence: CASSQGLGLISYEQYF. CDR3 coding DNA: TGTGCCAGCAGCCAAGGTCTGGGACTTATCTCCTACGAGCAGTACTTC.

The gene calls are TRBV6-2 or TRBV6-3 and TRBJ1-2; D ambiguous. The CDR3 is 12 amino acids. The V gene's germline CDR1 is MNHEY and CDR2 SVGEGT. The V gene lost 6 bases and the J gene lost 4 bases, with 9 bases spanning the gap. This CDR3 reads CASRLDTYGYTF. CDR3 coding DNA: TGTGCCAGCAGATTAGACACCTATGGCTACACCTTC.